This T cell receptor beta chain was profiled in a study of T cells in localized non-small cell lung cancer. The study, taken as a whole, reports: Of the tissues analyzed, uninvolved adjacent lung showed maximal T cell clonality, greater than tumor. Adjacent lung held a median around 56 of the top 100 tumor clones. Heterogeneity stays possible, as sequencing covered only one tumor region. There was an association of higher blood T cell density with longer overall survival.

In the case of this clone: The antigen is not known.

Sequencing was performed with immunoSEQ multiplex PCR; in TCRdb, only in-frame clones are kept and a portion is missing. The data show roughly 90,000 clones, approximately 91% seen once. CDR1 is SNHLY, CDR2 FYNNEI, per germline. V gave up 1 base and J gave up 3 bases, with 7 bases separating them. The CDR3 has 14 amino acids. This chain uses TRBV2 with TRBJ1-3; D is uncertain. The sequence was collected from a woman aged 40-69 years with stage II squamous cell lung carcinoma. Source: PBMCs, taken before any cancer treatment. CDR3 nucleotide sequence: TGTGCCAGCAGTGAAGGCCAATTTGGAAACACCATATATTTT. Translated: CASSEGQFGNTIYF.